This paragraph reports one TCR beta chain. This entry belongs to a study of early T cells in non-severe SARS-CoV-2 infection. TCRdb reprocessed the 5' RACE reads via MiXCR and lists one record per CDR3 protein. The profile covers approximately 21,000 distinct CDR3 sequences, with 4.5% to 5.5% appearing a single time and about 10% taken by the ten largest. V dropped 3 bases and J dropped 2; count of bases not matched to a gene: 5. Germline V gene lookup returns CDR1 SQVTM and CDR2 ANQGSEA. The CDR3 spans 14 residues. This clonotype was obtained from an adult who was a healthcare worker with PCR-confirmed SARS-CoV-2 infection or an uninfected control (not recorded which). The sequenced sample was whole blood. This rearrangement joins TRBV29-1 to TRBJ2-5, with 8 bases aligning to TRBD1. CDR3: CSVDDRGIQETQYF. CDR3 nucleotides: TGCAGCGTTGATGACAGGGGTATACAAGAGACCCAGTACTTC.